The 29 T cell receptor beta chains presented below share a single source sample, sequenced in a study of T-cell memory formation after mild COVID-19. From the 5' RACE reads, TCRdb called clonotypes with MiXCR, one entry per CDR3 protein. The data hold 65,000 to 90,000 distinct CDR3 sequences, with 14% observed a single time. The sequenced sample was PBMCs or a T cell subset sorted from them (not recorded which). The receptor set was obtained from an adult woman who had mild COVID-19 (a few samples of this study predate the infection). Cell type and time point are not known.

The V call is TRBV20-1, the J call TRBJ2-7; maybe TRBD2 (6 bases). With 5 bases removed from V and 3 bases from J, the gap between germline ends came to 17 bases. Germline V gives CDR1 DFQATT, CDR2 SNEGSKA (reference sequence). The CDR3 runs to 14 residues. The CDR3 nucleotides are TGCAGTGCTTTTACTCGCGGGGATTTCTACGAGCAGTACTTC. Translation: CSAFTRGDFYEQYF.

This clonotype was seen only once. The chain joins TRBV10-3 to TRBJ1-2; tentative D call: TRBD1 (5 bases). The germline V gene has CDR1 ENHRY and CDR2 SYGVKD. V dropped 2 bases and J dropped 3 bases, with 10 bases sitting between them. The CDR3 is 14 residues long. DNA for the CDR3: TGTGCCATCAGTGAGATTGAAGGGGACTATGGCTACACCTTC. Amino acids: CAISEIEGDYGYTF.

This chain connects TRBV12-3 or TRBV12-4 to TRBJ2-5; no clear D gene. This CDR3 is built from 12 residues. With 2 bases removed from V and 5 bases from J, the gap between germline ends came to 6 bases. The DNA of the CDR3 is TGTGCCAGCAGTTTAAGTAGGGAGACCCAGTACTTC. It is translated as CASSLSRETQYF.

The chain combines TRBV29-1 with TRBJ2-5; tentatively, D is TRBD2 (5 bases). There are 13 residues in the CDR3. V was cut by 3 bases and J by 7 bases, with 15 bases left in between. From germline, CDR1 is SQVTM and CDR2 ANQGSEA. In DNA form, the CDR3 reads TGCAGCGTTGAGGTCACGGGGAAGGGGACCCAGTACTTC. Translation gives CSVEVTGKGTQYF.

In its sample, this clonotype was seen a few times. The chain's CDR3 is CASSLSNSYNEQFF. CDR3 nucleotide sequence: TGTGCCAGCAGTTTATCTAACTCCTACAATGAGCAGTTCTTC. The chain uses TRBV27 and TRBJ2-1; D gene uncertain. Trimming cost V 0 bases and J 0 bases, with 3 bases left between them. Germline assignment: CDR1 MNHEY and CDR2 SMNVEV (reference sequence). There are 14 residues in the CDR3.

This chain uses TRBV30 with TRBJ2-1, with D unclear. This CDR3 comprises 14 residues. V was trimmed by 3 bases and J by 0 bases, leaving 9 bases between them. Germline V gene data show CDR1 as GTSNPN and CDR2 as SVGIG (reference sequence). CDR3 loop: CAWSQLSSYNEQFF. DNA for the CDR3: TGTGCCTGGAGCCAGTTAAGCTCCTACAATGAGCAGTTCTTC. Combining the CDR3 with reference TRBV30 and TRBJ2-1 gives the whole variable domain SQTIHQWPATLVQPVGSPLSLECTVEGTSNPNLYWYRQAAGRGLQLLFYSVGIGQISSEVPQNLSASRPQDRQFILSSKKLLLSDSGFYLCAWSQLSSYNEQFFGPGTRLTVL.

Only a few counts were recorded for this clonotype. V and J are TRBV7-9 and TRBJ2-7; 8 nucleotides match TRBD1. This CDR3 contains 18 residues. V lost 1 base, J lost 3 bases, and 14 bases stayed unmatched. CDR1 and CDR2 from the germline V gene are SEHNR and FQNEAQ (reference sequence). The CDR3 DNA sequence: TGTGCCAGCAGCTTAGAAATCCCGGACAGGGCTGATTTCTACGAGCAGTACTTC. It encodes CASSLEIPDRADFYEQYF.

This clonotype has ten or more counts. The chain combines TRBV3-1 with TRBJ2-3; unclear D gene. The CDR3 is 14 amino acids. V was trimmed by 0 bases and J by 3 bases, leaving 7 bases between them. Germline CDR1 and CDR2: LGHDT and YNNKEL (reference sequence). The CDR3 DNA is TGTGCCAGCAGCCAAGAGGAAAGGACAGATACGCAGTATTTT. Translating it yields CASSQEERTDTQYF.

A few counts support this clonotype. This chain joins TRBV12-3 or TRBV12-4 and TRBJ1-5, with TRBD1 as a possible D gene (6 bases). V lost 5 bases and J lost 1, with 15 bases in between. The CDR3 covers 16 residues. This CDR3 is CASSPLPRGSNQPQHF. DNA for the CDR3: TGTGCCAGCAGTCCCCTCCCCAGGGGCAGCAATCAGCCCCAGCATTTT.

This clonotype appeared a few times. This rearrangement joins TRBV7-9 to TRBJ2-1; a possible D gene is TRBD2 (5 bases). Deletions cut 1 base from V and 8 bases from J, with 18 bases between. The length of the CDR3 is 16 residues. CDR1 is SEHNR and CDR2 is FQNEAQ in the germline V gene (reference sequence). The CDR3 here is CASSLEVFGESDEQFF. The CDR3 coding sequence is TGTGCCAGCAGCTTAGAGGTATTCGGGGAGAGCGATGAGCAGTTCTTC.

CDR3 coding DNA: TGCGCCAGCACTTGGGGGACGGCGGCGAATGAGCAGTTCTTC. Protein sequence: CASTWGTAANEQFF. The chain carries TRBV4-3 and TRBJ2-1; either TRBD1 or TRBD2 may fit D (5 bases each). The CDR3 totals 14 residues. V lost 7 bases to trimming and J lost 7 bases, with 17 bases between them. The germline V gene encodes CDR1 LGHNA and CDR2 YSLEER.

The CDR3 DNA follows: TGTGCCAGCAGCGTAGAGGTGGACAGCTCCTATAATTCACCCCTCCACTTT. It yields the protein CASSVEVDSSYNSPLHF. This chain joins TRBV9 and TRBJ1-6, with D possibly being TRBD1 (6 bases). In germline, CDR1 is SGDLS, CDR2 YYNGEE. CDR3 size: 17 residues. V was clipped by 0 bases and J by 0 bases, with 10 bases between them.

The chain employs TRBV3-1 and TRBJ2-3; no definite D call. The CDR3 is made up of 14 amino acids. The germline V gene has CDR1 LGHDT and CDR2 YNNKEL (reference sequence). V was clipped by 5 bases and J by 2 bases, with 11 bases between them. The CDR3 DNA is TGTGCCAGCAGCTTACGGACCTTCACAGATACGCAGTATTTT. Amino acids: CASSLRTFTDTQYF.

In this sample, this clonotype turned up a few times. V gene TRBV20-1 combines with J gene TRBJ1-2, with D tentatively TRBD1 (6 bases). The CDR3 spans 16 residues. V lost 0 bases and J 3 bases, leaving 17 bases between the germline ends. Germline lookup yields CDR1 DFQATT and CDR2 SNEGSKA (reference sequence). The CDR3 loop is CSARETGGGLDYGYTF. The CDR3 DNA follows: TGCAGTGCTAGAGAGACTGGCGGGGGGCTTGACTATGGCTACACCTTC.

V gene TRBV6-5 combines with J gene TRBJ1-6; D is unresolved. Germline CDR1 is MNHEY and CDR2 is SVGAGI. This CDR3 contains 16 residues. V dropped 5 bases and J dropped 8 bases, with 19 bases sitting between them. In DNA form, the CDR3 reads TGTGCCAGCAGTACCGCGGATCCGATTAATGATTCACCCCTCCACTTT. The encoded protein is CASSTADPINDSPLHF.

The sample holds a few counts of this clonotype. The chain has TRBV18 and TRBJ2-1; D is undetermined. The CDR3 is 12 amino acids. V gave up 4 bases and J gave up 5 bases, with 6 bases separating them. The germline V gene has CDR1 KGHSH and CDR2 LQKENI. The CDR3 DNA follows: TGTGCCAGCTCACATCCTGACAATGAGCAGTTCTTC. Encoded protein: CASSHPDNEQFF.

This sequence joins TRBV5-8 and TRBJ2-1, with 10 bases identical to TRBD2. After removal of 5 bases from V and 6 bases from J, the junction contained 8 bases not matched to a gene. CDR3 size: 15 residues. Germline CDR1 reads SGHTS; CDR2 reads YDEGEE. The CDR3 DNA sequence: TGTGCCAGCAGTTTAGCGGGAGGTTCGGGCAATGAGCAGTTCTTC. It yields the protein CASSLAGGSGNEQFF.

The chain employs TRBV7-8 and TRBJ2-1; 14 nucleotides match TRBD2. The CDR3 length is 16 residues. V shed 0 bases, J shed 8 bases, and the junction held 3 bases outside the gene matches. CDR1 is SGHVS and CDR2 is FQNEAQ in the germline V gene. CDR3 sequence: CASSLAGLAGVDEQFF. DNA for the CDR3: TGTGCCAGCAGCTTAGCGGGACTAGCGGGAGTAGATGAGCAGTTCTTC.

This clonotype has only a few counts. The J gene is TRBJ2-5, the V gene TRBV20-1; 8 bases fit TRBD2. The length of the CDR3 is 13 residues. The germline gives CDR1 DFQATT, CDR2 SNEGSKA (reference sequence). V lost 0 bases and J lost 13; bases outside the gene matches: 10. The CDR3 protein is CSAREGFSGVAYF. For the CDR3, the DNA is TGCAGTGCTAGAGAGGGATTTAGCGGGGTTGCGTACTTC.

The chain couples TRBV6-2 or TRBV6-3 to TRBJ2-7; D gene uncertain. This CDR3 spans 16 amino acids. The ends were cut back, 0 bases at V and 5 bases at J, with 17 bases in the middle. CDR1 is MNHEY and CDR2 is SVGEGT in the germline V gene. This CDR3 reads CASSYSDDKGTHEQYF. CDR3 DNA: TGTGCCAGCAGTTACTCCGATGACAAGGGTACCCACGAGCAGTACTTC.

Ten or more counts support this clonotype. V gene TRBV20-1 combines with J gene TRBJ2-3; TRBD2 matches at 13 bases. From germline, CDR1 is DFQATT and CDR2 SNEGSKA (reference sequence). CDR3 length equals 14 residues. The ends lost 5 bases at V and 9 bases at J; junction bases unmatched: 8. The CDR3 nucleotides read TGCAGTGCTCCCGGACTAGCGGGGGCCCACACGCAGTATTTT. Encoded protein: CSAPGLAGAHTQYF.

This clonotype came up a few times. The chain employs TRBV9 and TRBJ2-7; D remains ambiguous. V was shortened by 0 bases and J by 3 bases, with 10 bases between the two germline ends. Germline CDR1 SGDLS, CDR2 YYNGEE. The CDR3 has 14 amino acids. The CDR3 DNA reads TGTGCCAGCAGCGTAGGGCTAGAAGGCTACGAGCAGTACTTC. Its translation is CASSVGLEGYEQYF.

The chain carries TRBV4-3 and TRBJ2-5; 7 bases are shared with TRBD1. This CDR3 is built from 14 residues. The V gene end was trimmed by 0 bases and the J gene end by 5 bases; junction bases not matched to a gene: 3. Germline V lookup: CDR1 LGHNA, CDR2 YSLEER. The CDR3: CASSQDRGRETQYF. DNA for the CDR3: TGCGCCAGCAGCCAAGATAGGGGGCGGGAGACCCAGTACTTC.

The rearrangement links TRBV2 to TRBJ1-2; 12 nucleotides align to TRBD1. J was trimmed by 6 bases and V by 6 bases; bases with no gene match: 14. CDR3 length: 17 residues. CDR1 is SNHLY, CDR2 FYNNEI, per germline. CDR3 nucleotides: TGTGCCAGCAGACCGATTCTCCCGGGACAGGGGGCGCATGGCTACACCTTC. It yields the protein CASRPILPGQGAHGYTF.

The chain recombines TRBV4-1 with TRBJ2-7, with unresolved D. The CDR3 covers 15 residues. The germline gives CDR1 MGHRA, CDR2 YSYEKL. V was pared by 2 bases and J by 6 bases, with 17 bases between. CDR3 in amino acids: CASSQFSGEGGEQYF. As DNA, the CDR3 is TGCGCCAGCAGCCAATTTTCCGGCGAAGGCGGCGAGCAGTACTTC.

The chain carries TRBV4-1 and TRBJ1-1; 8 bases map to TRBD1. The germline gives CDR1 MGHRA, CDR2 YSYEKL. The length of the CDR3 is 15 residues. V shed 6 bases, J shed 11 bases, and the junction held 17 bases outside the gene matches. DNA of the CDR3: TGCGCCAGCAGGACAGGGGAGGGTCCATACTTAAGGGCTTTCTTT. Translation: CASRTGEGPYLRAFF.

This rearrangement joins TRBV12-3 or TRBV12-4 to TRBJ1-1, with 9 bases lining up with TRBD1. The CDR3 loop spans 13 amino acids. The J segment lost 6 bases and the V segment lost 3 bases, leaving 2 bases of the junction unmatched. CDR3 sequence (DNA): TGTGCCAGCAGTTTCCGGACAGGGGCTGAAGCTTTCTTT. Its translation is CASSFRTGAEAFF.

This clonotype was seen a few times. This chain's CDR3 is CASSSPGFGNQPQHF. The CDR3 nucleotides are TGTGCCAGCAGTTCCCCGGGATTTGGCAATCAGCCCCAGCATTTT. The chain has TRBV12-3 or TRBV12-4 and TRBJ1-5; no definite D call. The length of the CDR3 is 15 residues. V dropped 4 bases and J dropped 2 bases, with 12 bases sitting between them.

The V call is TRBV7-2, the J call TRBJ2-3, with D uncertain. The germline V gene has CDR1 SGHTA and CDR2 FQGNSA. Trimming stripped 8 bases from V and 6 bases from J, with 12 bases between. CDR3 size: 12 residues. The CDR3, as DNA: TGTGCCAGCGGGGATCCACGGGATACGCAGTATTTT. The encoded protein is CASGDPRDTQYF.